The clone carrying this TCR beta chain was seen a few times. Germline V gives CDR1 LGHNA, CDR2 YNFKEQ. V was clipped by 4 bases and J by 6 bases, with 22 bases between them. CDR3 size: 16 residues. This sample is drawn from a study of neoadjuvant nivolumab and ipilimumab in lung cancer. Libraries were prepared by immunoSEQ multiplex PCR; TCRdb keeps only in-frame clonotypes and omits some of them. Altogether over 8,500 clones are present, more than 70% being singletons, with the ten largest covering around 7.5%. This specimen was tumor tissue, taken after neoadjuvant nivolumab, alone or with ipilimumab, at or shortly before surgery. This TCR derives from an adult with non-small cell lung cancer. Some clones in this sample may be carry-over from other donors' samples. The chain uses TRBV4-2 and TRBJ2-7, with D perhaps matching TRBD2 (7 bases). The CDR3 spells CASSREGGDRSLEQYF. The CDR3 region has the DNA TGTGCCAGCAGCCGAGAGGGGGGGGACCGGTCCCTCGAGCAGTACTTC.